A selection of T cell receptor beta chains follows, all from one sample in a study of T cell changes during pregnancy in multiple sclerosis. The method was immunoSEQ multiplex PCR; TCRdb's version includes in-frame clones alone and lacks a portion of them. The repertoire holds approximately 59,000 clones, with 93% as singletons. The specimen comprised CD4+ T cells from peripheral blood mononuclear cells, sampled before pregnancy. These receptors were obtained from a female donor with multiple sclerosis, enrolled in a pregnancy study. Both conserved end residues are trimmed from each CDR3. The order of the fields is V gene, D gene, J gene, CDR3 protein. D genes are given only for firm matches.

TRBV30	TRBD1	TRBJ1-1	ACSRGQLSF
TRBV7-3	NA	TRBJ2-6	ASSLGYNSGANVLT
TRBV27	NA	TRBJ2-3	ASSLGARTDTQY
TRBV18	NA	TRBJ2-1	ASSPGLILASPYNEQF
TRBV11-2	NA	TRBJ2-1	ASSTQRTTYNEQF
TRBV6-1	TRBD1	TRBJ1-5	ASSEPRDRVLVQPQH
TRBV29-1	NA	TRBJ2-7	SVKRGADLTYEQY
TRBV15	TRBD1	TRBJ1-4	ATSRGGQGTEKLF
TRBV15	TRBD1	TRBJ1-1	ATSRAGGGFEAF
TRBV18	TRBD1	TRBJ1-2	ASSPGARGDGYT
TRBV5-1	NA	TRBJ1-5	ASSLGGREQPQH
TRBV19	TRBD2	TRBJ2-2	ASSIGLAGSNTGELF
TRBV6-6	NA	TRBJ1-2	ASRTTENYGYT
TRBV4-2	NA	TRBJ1-5	ASSPKGTPTGNQPQH